This T cell receptor beta chain appears in the sequencing data of a study of blood T cells in healthy people across ages. Study context: Template switching caught about one barcoded beta molecule for each two T cells.

PBMCs numbering at least 7 million were isolated per sample. This clonotype was picked up a small number of times. V lost 3 bases and J 10 bases, leaving 21 bases between the germline ends. The CDR3 covers 14 residues. Per germline, CDR1 DFQATT and CDR2 SNEGSKA (reference sequence). Using a J-beta primer mix together with a sample-barcoded 5' primer, a second PCR was run for roughly 7 to 12 cycles. TCRdb passed the 5' RACE reads through MiXCR, listing each CDR3 protein once. The sample lists approximately 690,000 distinct CDR3 sequences, 58% occurring once. The chain has TRBV20-1 and TRBJ1-2; D not resolved. The sequence was collected from a man aged 60 to 75 in good health. The specimen sequenced was blood. Here the CDR3 reads CSASGRTARLDYTF. For the CDR3, the DNA is TGCAGTGCTAGTGGAAGGACTGCCCGGCTAGACTACACCTTC.